The text below deals with one TCR beta chain. The data originate from a study of shared clonotypes between healthy human individuals. Assay: immunoSEQ multiplex PCR; the TCRdb copy retains only in-frame clones and omits some. The sample has 2 million to 2.5 million clones; approximately 95% are singletons. The receptor was isolated from a young man in good health. Some clones in this sample may be carry-over from other donors' samples. Sequencing input: naive CD4+ T cells from PBMCs. Subset described: CD45RA+ positively selected.

As DNA, the CDR3 is TGTGCCAGCAGCCCCACTGGGAGACAGTACTTC. It specifies CASSPTGRQYF. The chain couples TRBV7-9 to TRBJ2-7; D is possibly TRBD2 (5 bases). In germline, CDR1 is SEHNR, CDR2 FQNEAQ (reference sequence). The ends were cut back, 5 bases at V and 10 bases at J, with 12 bases in the middle. The CDR3 has 11 amino acids.